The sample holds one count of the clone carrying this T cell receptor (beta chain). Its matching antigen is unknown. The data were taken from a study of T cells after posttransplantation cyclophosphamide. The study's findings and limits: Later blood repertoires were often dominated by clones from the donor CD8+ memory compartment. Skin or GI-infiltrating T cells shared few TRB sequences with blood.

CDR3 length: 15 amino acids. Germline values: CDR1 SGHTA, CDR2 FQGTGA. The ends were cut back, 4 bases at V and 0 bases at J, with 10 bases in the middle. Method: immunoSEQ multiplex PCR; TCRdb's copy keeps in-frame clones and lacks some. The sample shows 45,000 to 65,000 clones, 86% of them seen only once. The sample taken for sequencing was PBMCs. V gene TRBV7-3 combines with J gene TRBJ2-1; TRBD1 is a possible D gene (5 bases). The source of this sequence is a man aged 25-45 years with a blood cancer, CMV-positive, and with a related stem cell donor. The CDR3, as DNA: TGTGCCAGCAGCTGGGGCGAGAGCTCCTACAATGAGCAGTTCTTC. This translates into CASSWGESSYNEQFF.